This T cell receptor beta chain comes out of a study of cytomegalovirus exposure and HLA in healthy donors. 13 Jbeta primers and 60 Vbeta primers were used for the PCR. Per the original methods: It was a later analysis that counted 75 million to 90 million unique TCR beta chains, of which roughly 10 million were shared. The data were produced by immunoSEQ multiplex PCR, yet TCRdb's version contains in-frame clones alone and is incomplete. V, J and clone size derive from that table, while D and trimming were established from the DNA sequence. The repertoire holds a few hundred thousand clones, 60% to 80% seen once, with roughly 2% in the top ten. The CDR3 runs 16 residues. CDR1 is MDHEN, CDR2 SYDVKM, per germline.

The specimen sequenced was PBMCs. V is TRBV28 and J is TRBJ2-5, with a weak D call TRBD2 (5 bases). The J call is in doubt because the DNA end fits TRBJ2-7 better. This TCR came from a man between 18 and 35 years old in good health and CMV-seronegative. The CDR3 sequence: CASSLNVRTDSYEQYF. The CDR3 bases are TGTGCCAGCAGTTTAAATGTAAGGACTGACTCCTACGAGCAGTACTTC.